This TCR beta chain was profiled in a study of Ad26.COV2.S vaccination and SARS-CoV-2 variants. The treatment: some 19 received Ad26.COV2.S at low or high dose, single or two shots; 5 received placebo; per-sample allocation not given. Material that was analyzed had been drawn on day 63 after the first vaccine or placebo injection. Produced via immunoSEQ multiplex PCR; TCRdb's table is partial and in-frame only. This sample has 290,000 or so clones, with approximately 87% found just once. The germline V gene encodes CDR1 MNHEY and CDR2 SVGEGT. V was trimmed by 2 bases and J by 4 bases, leaving 5 bases between them. This CDR3 is 12 amino acids long.

The specimen comprised peripheral blood, sampled in a trial of Ad26.COV2.S vaccine versus placebo. This chain links TRBV6-2 or TRBV6-3 with TRBJ2-5; D unclear. The receptor's source is a person aged 18-65 years who received the Ad26.COV2.S COVID-19 vaccine or a placebo. The CDR3 sequence is CASSYRGETQYF. The CDR3 nucleotides read TGTGCCAGCAGTTACCGTGGAGAGACCCAGTACTTC.